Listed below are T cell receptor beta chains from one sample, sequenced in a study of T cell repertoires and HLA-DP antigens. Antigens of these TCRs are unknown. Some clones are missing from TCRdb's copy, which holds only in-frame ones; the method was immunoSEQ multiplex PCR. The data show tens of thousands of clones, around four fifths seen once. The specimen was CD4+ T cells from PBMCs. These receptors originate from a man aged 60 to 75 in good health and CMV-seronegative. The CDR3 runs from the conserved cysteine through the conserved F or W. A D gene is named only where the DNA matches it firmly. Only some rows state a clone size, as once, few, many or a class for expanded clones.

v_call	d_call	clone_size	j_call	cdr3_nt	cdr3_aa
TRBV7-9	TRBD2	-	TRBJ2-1	TGTGCCAGCAGAAATAGCGGGGGGTTATACAATGAGCAGTTCTTC	CASRNSGGLYNEQFF
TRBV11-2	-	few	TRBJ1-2	TGTGCCAGCAGCTTAGCGGGGGGGAGCACCTTC	CASSLAGGSTF
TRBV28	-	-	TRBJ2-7	TGTGCCAGCAGTAGAAGCTACGAGCAGTACTTC	CASSRSYEQYF
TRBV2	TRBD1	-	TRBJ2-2	TGTGCCAGCATCCCAGGGGGCGCGGGGACCGGGGAGCTGTTTTTT	CASIPGGAGTGELFF
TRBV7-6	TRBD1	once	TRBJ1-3	TGTGCCAGCAGCTTCTCAGGGGGTTCCGGAAACACCATATATTTT	CASSFSGGSGNTIYF
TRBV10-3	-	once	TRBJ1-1	TGTGCCATCAGTGAGTCAGGGAGTCGACAAGCTTTCTTT	CAISESGSRQAFF
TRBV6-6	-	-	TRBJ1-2	TGTGCCAGCAGTTACCCTAGGACAGATAACTATGGCTACACCTTC	CASSYPRTDNYGYTF
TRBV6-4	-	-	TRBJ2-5	TGTGCCAGCACACAGAGACTAGAGACCCAGTACTTC	CASTQRLETQYF
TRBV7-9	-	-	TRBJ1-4	TGTGCCAGCAGCCTCCCCAGCAGTGAAAAACTGTTTTTT	CASSLPSSEKLFF
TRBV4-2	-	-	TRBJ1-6	TGTGCCAGCAGCCAAGAGTGGGGGCAACGAAATTCACCCCTCCACTTT	CASSQEWGQRNSPLHF
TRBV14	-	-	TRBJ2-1	TGTGCCAGCAGCCAAGACTTGTTAGGGAGGATCCTCTTC	CASSQDLLGRILF
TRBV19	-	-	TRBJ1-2	TGTGCCAGTGAAGGGGACGGAGTCTTCTATGGCTACACCTTC	CASEGDGVFYGYTF
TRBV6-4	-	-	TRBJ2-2	TGTGCCAGCAGTGCAGGGGTCGCCGGGGAGCTGTTTTTT	CASSAGVAGELFF
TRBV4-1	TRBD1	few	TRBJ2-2	TGCGCCAGCAGCCAAGATCACAGGGGGCTCACCGGGGAGCTGTTTTTT	CASSQDHRGLTGELFF
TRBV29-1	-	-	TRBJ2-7	TGCAGCGTCGGCGTAGGGATTTCGTACGAGCAGTACTTC	CSVGVGISYEQYF
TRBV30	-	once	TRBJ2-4	TGTGCCTGGGGCCGACAGGGGAGGGAAAACATTCAGTACTTC	CAWGRQGRENIQYF
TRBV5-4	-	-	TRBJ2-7	TGTGCCAGCAGCTTGGCCTATACGGGGAGCTCCTACGAGCAGTACTTC	CASSLAYTGSSYEQYF
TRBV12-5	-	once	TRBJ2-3	TGTGCTAGTGGAAGGGGCCAGGGGCAGTATTTT	CASGRGQGQYF
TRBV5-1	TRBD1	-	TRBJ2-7	TGCGCCAGCAGCTTGGAAGACAGGGGGTACGAGCAGTACTTC	CASSLEDRGYEQYF
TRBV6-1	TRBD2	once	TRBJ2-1	TGTGCCAGCAGGATTGCTAGCGGGATACAAAATGAGCAGTTCTTC	CASRIASGIQNEQFF
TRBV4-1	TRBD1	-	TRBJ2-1	TGCGCCAGCAGCCAGCCGTTGAGGGACAGGGGGCGCAATGAGCAGTTCTTC	CASSQPLRDRGRNEQFF
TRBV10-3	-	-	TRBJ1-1	TGTGCCATCCAGGGACGAACGAACACTGAAGCTTTCTTT	CAIQGRTNTEAFF
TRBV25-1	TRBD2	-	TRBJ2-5	TGTGCCAGCAGGGCTAGCGGGCAAGAGACCCAGTACTTC	CASRASGQETQYF
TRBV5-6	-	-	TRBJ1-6	TGTGCCAGCAGCTTGGAGGGCAGAATTGTTTCCCTCCACTTT	CASSLEGRIVSLHF
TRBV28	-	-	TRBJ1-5	TGTGCCAGCAGTTTTTCTGGTTGGGCTGATAGCAATCAGCCCCAGCATTTT	CASSFSGWADSNQPQHF
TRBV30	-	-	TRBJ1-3	TGTGCCTGGAGTAACCTCGCCAGGGGTGGAAACACCATATATTTT	CAWSNLARGGNTIYF
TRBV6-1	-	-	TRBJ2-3	TGTGCCAGCAGTGTCCTGACTAGCACAGATACGCAGTATTTT	CASSVLTSTDTQYF
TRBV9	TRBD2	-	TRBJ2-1	TGTGCCAGCAGCGGTTTAGCGGGAGGGTCCTACAATGAGCAGTTCTTC	CASSGLAGGSYNEQFF
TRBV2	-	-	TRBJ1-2	TGTGCCAGCACCGGCGGTCCGGGGGCCCACTATGGCTACACCTTC	CASTGGPGAHYGYTF
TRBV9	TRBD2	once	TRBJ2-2	TGTGCTAGCAGCGGGATTCTGGGGACCGGGGAGCTGTTTTTT	CASSGILGTGELFF
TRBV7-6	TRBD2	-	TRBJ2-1	TGTGCCAGCAGCTTAGGGGCGGGGGGAATCGTCAATGAGCAGTTCTTC	CASSLGAGGIVNEQFF
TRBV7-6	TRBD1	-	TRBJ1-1	TGTGCCAGCAGCCGGTCTACAGGGGGCAGAGAAGCTTTCTTT	CASSRSTGGREAFF
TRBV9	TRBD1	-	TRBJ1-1	TGTGCCAGCAGCGCCCGGTCAGGGGGCGCGGGCACTGAAGCTTTCTTT	CASSARSGGAGTEAFF
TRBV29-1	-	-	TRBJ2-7	TGCAGCGTTGCTTCTAGCTCCTACGAGCAGTACTTC	CSVASSSYEQYF
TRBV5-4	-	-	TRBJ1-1	TGTGCCAGCAGCCCTCGACCCGGTGAGGAAGCTTTCTTT	CASSPRPGEEAFF
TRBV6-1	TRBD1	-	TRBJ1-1	TGTGCCAGCAGTCAAACGGGGACAGGGAACACTGAAGCTTTCTTT	CASSQTGTGNTEAFF
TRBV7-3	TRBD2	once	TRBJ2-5	TGTGCCAGCAGCTCCGGGACTAGCGGGAGGGCCGATGAGACCCAGTACTTC	CASSSGTSGRADETQYF
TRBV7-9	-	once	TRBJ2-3	TGTGCCAGCAGCTCAGCCCGTCCTCTCCCAGAAGATACGCAGTATTTT	CASSSARPLPEDTQYF
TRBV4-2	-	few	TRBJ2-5	TGTGCCAGCAGCAAAGCTCTAGGAAGCGGAGAGACCCAGTACTTC	CASSKALGSGETQYF
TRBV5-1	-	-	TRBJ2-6	TGCGCCAGCAGCCACGGAGGTATACAAGCTGGGGCCAACGTCCTGACTTTC	CASSHGGIQAGANVLTF